This T cell receptor (beta chain) was sequenced for a study of blood T cell repertoires in COVID-19 (TCRdb year 2020). With regard to the full study: Samples from collaborators originated in the United States, Italy and Spain and spanned both the acute and convalescent phases of COVID-19. A de-identified subject ID, COVID-19 status, age in years and sex were almost always included in the sample metadata. The repertoires were made available in a free public database intended to serve as a resource for research on the immune response to SARS-CoV-2. The prospective study material was composed of cDNA or gDNA derived from T cells, B-cell-depleted T cells, or PBMCs. The dataset comprised deeply sampled blood TCRbeta repertoires from subjects exposed to, actively infected with, or recovered from COVID-19. Where HLA class I and class II types were available, the types were taken from metadata supplied by the sample provider, not from assay-based typing. The samples were drawn from two sources: the first 160 participants of the ongoing ImmuneRACE study, and 1,254 subjects contributed by 6 global collaborators.

The immunoSEQ Assay, a bias-controlled multiplex PCR, was used to amplify TCRbeta CDR3 regions from genomic DNA. On the authors' methods: Nucleated cell counts per sample were estimated from amplification of reference gene primers within the assay. To quantify the absolute abundance of each unique TCRbeta CDR3 rearrangement, sequence reads were collapsed and filtered. Productive Simpson clonality was computed per sample as the square root of Simpson's diversity index over productive rearrangements. Imported from immuneACCESS, the table was reduced by TCRdb to in-frame sequences with V and J called. These copies leave out some clones; in studies compared against another copy, an unresolved V gene accounts for under half, and the cause of the remainder is not known. V, J and clone size are those of that table, while D and trimming were read from the DNA. Recorded for this sample are 150,000 to 200,000 clones; about 78% of them occurred a single time. Of the sample, around 7.9% is held by the ten largest clones.

Study-level results and caveats: Clinical and demographic metadata were provided uncurated, with the amount varying by source and participant.

The collaborating institutions used their own protocols to collect whole blood in K2EDTA tubes. For TCRbeta analysis, collaborators shipped samples as frozen whole blood, isolated PBMCs, or DNA extracted from either of those sample types. Comment on this clone: This clone's antigen is unknown. The sample holds no much larger clone one base away, and base qualities are not on file.

From the cysteine through the phenylalanine, the CDR3 covers 13 amino acids. The entry retains the CDR3 DNA only, 39 bases that are in frame from base 1. The germline V gene (reference sequence) specifies SGHAT as CDR1 and FQDESV as CDR2. Trimming takes 5 bases from V and 3 bases from J, and the germline ends sit 11 bases apart. The receptor's source is a woman aged 50 to 60 with active or convalescent COVID-19. Sequenced sample: peripheral blood. The rearrangement combines TRBV11-1 with TRBJ2-7; a tentative D match to TRBD2 spans 5 bases. The CDR3 protein is CASSPTRFYEQYF. The DNA reads TGTGCCAGCAGCCCCACTAGGTTCTACGAGCAGTACTTC.